This T cell receptor beta chain was identified during a study of blood T cell repertoires in COVID-19. Study information: From the United States, Italy and Spain came samples of acute and convalescent COVID-19. The cDNA or gDNA used as material had been derived from T cells, B-cell-depleted T cells, or PBMCs.

The authors' processing: Amplifying reference gene primers gave estimates of nucleated cell counts. Only in-frame clones appear in the TCRdb table, and some are missing; sequencing was by immunoSEQ multiplex PCR. V and J calls and clone size are those listed in that table; D and trimming were worked out from the DNA. The data hold roughly 52,000 clones, with around nine tenths observed a single time. The CDR3 extends over 15 amino acids. Germline assignment: CDR1 LGHDT and CDR2 YNNKEL (reference sequence). Trimming at V came to 2 bases and at J to 2 bases, leaving 5 bases not matched to a gene. The source is a man aged 60-69 years with active COVID-19. Sample: peripheral blood. The rearrangement uses TRBV3-1 (or the pseudogene TRBV3-2) and TRBJ2-7; 8 bases are shared with TRBD1. CDR3 nucleotide sequence: TGTGCCAGCAGCCAACCAGGGGGCGCAGCCTACGAGCAGTACTTC. It specifies CASSQPGGAAYEQYF.